The 18 T cell receptor beta chains below were found in one sample sequenced in a study of OX40 agonist ivuxolimab in advanced cancers. Assay used: immunoSEQ multiplex PCR; TCRdb lists only in-frame clones, some missing. The sample yields roughly 91,000 clones, 95% to 96% seen once. The sequenced sample was CD4+ or CD8+ T cells sorted from blood, obtained in a trial of the OX40 agonist ivuxolimab. These receptors all come from an adult with an advanced solid tumor such as melanoma, head and neck, liver or kidney cancer.

The chain is built from TRBV7-6 and TRBJ2-6, with D possibly TRBD2 on 7 matching bases. The CDR3 is 18 residues long. Germline CDR1 SGHVS, CDR2 FNYEAQ. V dropped 4 bases and J dropped 2 bases, with 18 bases sitting between them. The CDR3 is CASSSDSGGPPGANVLTF. In DNA form, the CDR3 reads TGTGCCAGCAGCTCCGACTCGGGGGGCCCCCCTGGGGCCAACGTCCTGACTTTC.

The rearrangement joins TRBV7-2 to TRBJ1-2; 9 bases line up with TRBD1. J lost 4 bases, V lost 5 bases, and 5 bases had no gene match. Germline V gene sequence: CDR1 SGHTA, CDR2 FQGNSA. There are 14 residues in the CDR3. In DNA, the CDR3 is TGTGCCAGCAGCGAAACGACAGGGGGCTATGGCTACACCTTC. Translated: CASSETTGGYGYTF.

This clone has just one count. The rearrangement joins TRBV5-6 to TRBJ2-7, with 10 bases aligning to TRBD1. Unmatched junction bases numbered 0, after V lost 0 bases and J lost 3 bases. The CDR3 is made up of 14 amino acids. Per the germline V gene, CDR1 is SGHDT and CDR2 is YYEEEE. CDR3 sequence: CASSLGTGGYEQYF. CDR3 bases: TGTGCCAGCAGCTTGGGGACAGGGGGCTACGAGCAGTACTTC.

The V gene is TRBV19, the J gene TRBJ2-3; TRBD2 aligns across 8 bases. CDR3 size: 15 residues. J was trimmed by 1 base and V by 2 bases; bases with no gene match: 2. The germline CDR1 and CDR2 sequences are LNHDA and SQIVND (reference sequence). In nucleotides, the CDR3 is TGTGCCAGTAGTATAATGACTAGCGGCACAGATACGCAGTATTTT. Translated, it gives CASSIMTSGTDTQYF. The entire variable domain, with the rest obtained from reference TRBV19 and TRBJ2-3, is as follows: DGGITQSPKYLFRKEGQNVTLSCEQNLNHDAMYWYRQDPGQGLRLIYYSQIVNDFQKGDIAEGYSVSREKKESFPLTVTSAQKNPTAFYLCASSIMTSGTDTQYFGPGTRLTVL.

This chain links TRBV7-9 with TRBJ1-2; TRBD1 aligns across 7 bases. CDR1 is SEHNR and CDR2 is FQNEAQ in the germline V gene (reference sequence). CDR3 length: 14 residues. V was clipped by 4 bases and J by 4 bases; unmatched bases: 6. CDR3 residues: CASSSLGTAYGYTF. As DNA, the CDR3 is TGTGCCAGCAGCTCCCTTGGGACAGCCTATGGCTACACCTTC.

CDR3 sequence (DNA): TGTGCCAGCAGTTTTACGGACAGGGGGCATATCTACGAGCAGTACTTC. Protein product: CASSFTDRGHIYEQYF. The chain carries TRBV28 and TRBJ2-7; 11 positions agree with TRBD1. The J segment lost 3 bases and the V segment lost 3 bases, leaving 7 bases of the junction unmatched. CDR1 is MDHEN and CDR2 is SYDVKM in the germline V gene. This CDR3 spans 16 amino acids.

The chain links TRBV19 to TRBJ2-7, with D hard to call. The CDR3 is made up of 12 amino acids. The V end was cut by 4 bases, the J end by 2 bases, with 6 bases between. CDR1 is LNHDA and CDR2 is SQIVND in the germline V gene (reference sequence). The CDR3 sequence is CASSSGPYEQYF. CDR3 nucleotides: TGTGCCAGTAGTAGCGGACCCTACGAGCAGTACTTC.

This chain joins TRBV4-1 and TRBJ2-1; TRBD2 agrees at 10 bases. Looked up from germline, CDR1 is MGHRA and CDR2 is YSYEKL. Trimming removed 4 bases from V and 8 bases from J; junction bases left unmatched: 8. The CDR3 runs 15 residues. The CDR3 DNA follows: TGCGCCAGCAGCCCAGCGGGAGGGGGTCGAGATGAGCAGTTCTTC. This translates into CASSPAGGGRDEQFF.

The V gene is TRBV5-1, the J gene TRBJ2-7, with D possibly TRBD2 on 6 matching bases. From germline, CDR1 is SGHRS and CDR2 YFSETQ. Deletions cut 4 bases from V and 4 bases from J, with 18 bases between. The CDR3 is made up of 15 amino acids. The CDR3 DNA reads as TGCGCCAGCAGCAAGGGAGGCGAGGTATCGTACGAGCAGTACTTC. Protein sequence: CASSKGGEVSYEQYF.

The chain combines TRBV11-2 with TRBJ2-2, with D possibly being TRBD1 (6 bases). This CDR3 has 17 amino acids. Trimming pared 0 bases from V and 1 base from J, leaving 12 bases between. Germline CDR1 and CDR2: SGHAT and FQNNGV. The CDR3 DNA sequence: TGTGCCAGCAGCTTAGATCAAGGGACACTGAACACCGGGGAGCTGTTTTTT. It encodes CASSLDQGTLNTGELFF.

The chain has TRBV19 and TRBJ2-1; 12 bases map to TRBD2. V lost 2 bases to trimming and J lost 7 bases; unmatched junction nucleotides: 9. Germline V lookup: CDR1 LNHDA, CDR2 SQIVND (reference sequence). The CDR3 runs to 17 residues. This chain's CDR3 is CASSILNPGTSGNEQFF. The CDR3 nucleotides read TGTGCCAGTAGTATACTCAACCCTGGGACTAGCGGGAATGAGCAGTTCTTC.

J is TRBJ1-5 and V is TRBV28, with D uncertain. Germline loops: CDR1 MDHEN, CDR2 SYDVKM. With 7 bases removed from V and 0 bases from J, the gap between germline ends came to 13 bases. The CDR3 has 15 amino acids. The chain's CDR3 is CASKVDVDSNQPQHF. The CDR3 bases are TGTGCCAGCAAGGTGGACGTGGATAGCAATCAGCCCCAGCATTTT. The entire variable domain, with the rest obtained from reference TRBV28 and TRBJ1-5, is as follows: DVKVTQSSRYLVKRTGEKVFLECVQDMDHENMFWYRQDPGLGLRLIYFSYDVKMKEKGDIPEGYSVSREKKERFSLILESASTNQTSMYLCASKVDVDSNQPQHFGDGTRLSIL.

V is TRBV7-3 and J is TRBJ2-7, with D unresolved. The length of the CDR3 is 14 residues. Per the germline V gene, CDR1 is SGHTA and CDR2 is FQGTGA. V lost 0 bases and J 4 bases, leaving 10 bases between the germline ends. The CDR3 reads CASSLTGFGYEQYF. DNA for the CDR3: TGTGCCAGCAGCTTAACCGGGTTTGGGTACGAGCAGTACTTC.

The table lists this clone with a few counts. The CDR3 coding sequence is TGTGCCAGTAGTATCGGGACAGGATGGGATGGCTACACCTTC. It is translated as CASSIGTGWDGYTF. J is TRBJ1-2 and V is TRBV19; 8 nucleotides line up with TRBD1. The CDR3 is made up of 14 amino acids. The V segment lost 3 bases and the J segment 6 bases; nucleotides outside the gene matches: 6. Germline CDR1 reads LNHDA; CDR2 reads SQIVND (reference sequence).

This chain connects TRBV10-1 to TRBJ2-2, with D unresolved. Germline values: CDR1 WNHNN, CDR2 SYGVQD (reference sequence). The CDR3 is 12 residues long. V was cut by 4 bases and J by 4 bases, with 4 bases left in between. The CDR3 loop reads CASSGITGELFF. CDR3 sequence (DNA): TGCGCCAGCAGTGGAATCACCGGGGAGCTGTTTTTT.

This clone has a single count. Distinct nucleotide sequences in the sample also encode this CDR3. This chain links TRBV14 with TRBJ2-1; D is unclear. The CDR3 spans 13 residues. Germline lookup yields CDR1 SGHDN and CDR2 FVKESK. The V end lost 2 bases, the J end lost 4 bases, and 6 bases lay between the germline ends. CDR3 coding DNA: TGTGCCAGCAGCCAATCTAGTTACAATGAGCAGTTCTTC. Protein: CASSQSSYNEQFF.

This sequence joins TRBV13 and TRBJ1-4, with a possible D match to TRBD1 (6 bases). In germline, CDR1 is PRHDT, CDR2 FYEKMQ (reference sequence). CDR3 size: 14 residues. Trimming left V 6 bases short and J 7 bases short, with 15 bases between. DNA of the CDR3: TGTGCCAGCAGGGCAACAGGGTTGGGTGAAAAACTGTTTTTT. Translating gives CASRATGLGEKLFF. Using reference TRBV13 and TRBJ1-4 for the parts outside the CDR3, the full variable domain is AAGVIQSPRHLIKEKRETATLKCYPIPRHDTVYWYQQGPGQDPQFLISFYEKMQSDKGSIPDRFSAQQFSDYHSELNMSSLELGDSALYFCASRATGLGEKLFFGSGTQLSVL.

The sample holds one count of this clone. This chain connects TRBV4-3 to TRBJ1-1, with D perhaps TRBD1 (6 bases). The CDR3 extends over 17 amino acids. Per the germline V gene, CDR1 is LGHNA and CDR2 is YSLEER. Between the trimmed V and J ends, which lost 0 bases and 1 base, there was a span of 15 bases. The CDR3 coding sequence is TGCGCCAGCAGCCAAGATCTCACAGGGCCTACGAACACTGAAGCTTTCTTT. Amino acids: CASSQDLTGPTNTEAFF.